The present entry profiles one T cell receptor beta chain with its context. Its antigen is still unknown. No much larger clone exists at a distance of one base, and base qualities are not known. V and J are truncated by 4 bases and 9 bases respectively, leaving an intervening sequence of 13 bases. The CDR3 holds 13 amino acids from the cysteine to the phenylalanine. Kept here is only the CDR3 DNA, which spans 39 bases and is read in frame from base 1. Based on the germline V gene, the CDR1 and CDR2 sequences are MGHRA and YSYEKL. The entry originates in a study of blood T cells in healthy people across ages (dated by TCRdb to 2015 to 2017). About the study as a whole: In model experiments, roughly one uniquely barcoded TCR beta cDNA molecule per two T cells was captured by template switching. Using deep sequencing normalized with unique cDNA molecular identifiers, the study measured how TCR beta repertoire diversity changes with age. Donors were grouped into four age groups: young (average roughly 15 years), middle-aged (39), aged (62) and long-lived (about 82). Two additional independent replicas of 1 million unique cDNA reads from the same blood draw were analyzed for two donors (one aged 18 to 30 and one aged 80 or older). To avoid experimental bias, donors of different ages were distributed randomly across sequencing lanes. General findings and caveats noted by the study authors: As age increased, observed TCR beta diversity per million T cells dropped in a roughly linear way, and a significant reduction was already evident by age around 41. Because the CMV infection status of the donors was unknown, age-related changes in expanded clonotypes may potentially have been confounded. The long-lived group showed more naive CD4+ T cells, fewer expanded clones and increased TCR diversity than the aged group, suggesting age selection. Conclusive comparison of naive and antigen-experienced compartments was prevented by the profiling of bulk unsorted PBMCs. Estimates of total diversity from one million sequenced T cells were regarded as lower bounds and underestimates. The percentage of naive T cells measured by flow cytometry correlated strongly with observed TCR beta diversity.

Systemically healthy Caucasian individuals from Russia, 39 in total and aged about 6 to 100 years, were included as donors. Ten milliliters of peripheral blood were drawn from each donor into EDTA-treated Vacutainer tubes. Ficoll-Paque density-gradient centrifugation was used to isolate PBMCs, with at least 7 million per sample. Trizol reagent was used to extract total RNA from PBMCs, with at least 6 micrograms per sample. The percentages of naive CD45RAhigh/CD27high T cells were determined by flow cytometry on a PBMC aliquot from every donor. The library was made by 5' RACE. The instrument was an Illumina HiSeq 2500. A second PCR of roughly 7 to 12 cycles was performed with a sample-barcoded 5' primer and a J-beta primer mix. Each TCR beta cDNA molecule received a unique molecular identifier from a template-switch 5' adaptor carrying 12 random nucleotides. Each sample yielded at least 3 million CDR3-containing paired-end reads. All of the RNA was converted into first-strand cDNA using the Mint cDNA synthesis kit, with a TRBC-specific oligonucleotide serving as the primer. All cDNA was treated with uracil-DNA glycosylase and then went through a first 18-cycle PCR with the universal primers M1SS and BC2_uni_R. The authors' pipeline ran thus. For normalization, 1 million high-quality reads, each with a distinct molecular identifier, were randomly selected from each sample. Instead of being binned into consensus sequences, reads that shared molecular identifiers were thrown out. MiTCR, set to a Q25 quality threshold and the strictest error-elimination algorithm, was used for CDR3 identification, clonotype clustering and error correction. A nonparametric unseen species model with Euler transformation was used to estimate a lower bound on total TCR beta diversity. TCRdb reprocessing: public reads trimmed at Q25 with fastp, clones called with MiXCR, in-frame beta chains kept. Identical CDR3 protein sequences are pooled into one entry, listed with their most common genes and DNA. For this entry, the V and J calls and clone size follow TCRdb and not the study's own pipeline. Within this sample are around 900,000 distinct CDR3 sequences, with roughly 51% of them counted one time only. Of the sample, 20% to 25% falls within the top ten clones.

The chain uses TRBV4-1 and TRBJ2-1; a tentative D match to TRBD2 spans 5 bases. Material for sequencing was blood. The receptor comes from an older woman in good health. This receptor carries the CDR3 CASSPPLAGEQFF. DNA sequence: TGCGCCAGCAGCCCCCCCCTGGCGGGTGAGCAGTTCTTC.